This T cell receptor beta chain was obtained from a study of cytomegalovirus exposure and HLA in healthy donors. Study in general: There were fewer than 130 million unique TCR beta sequences, drawn from about 180 million T cells, in an earlier analysis.

Primers for the PCR totalled 60 Vbeta and 13 Jbeta. Assay used: immunoSEQ multiplex PCR; TCRdb lists only in-frame clones, some missing. The sample yields roughly 150,000 clones, about 79% seen once. This CDR3 is 16 amino acids long. Unmatched junction bases numbered 6, after V lost 4 bases and J lost 0 bases. Germline V CDR1 and CDR2: MNHEY, SMNVEV (reference sequence). The sample taken for sequencing was PBMCs. This sequence was found in a male donor in good health and CMV-seronegative. This chain connects TRBV27 to TRBJ2-1; 7 bases are shared with TRBD2. CDR3 bases: TGTGCCAGCAGTTCCTCTAGCGGAGTCTCCTACAATGAGCAGTTCTTC. Translation: CASSSSSGVSYNEQFF.